This T cell receptor beta chain derives from a study of memory CD4+ T cells and cytomegalovirus serostatus. Study outcomes and limitations: The CMV-associated TCR signature appears largely within the CD4+ memory repertoire. Of under 200 reported CMV TCRbeta sequences, about 70 were found in memory CD4+ repertoires.

As for this clone: The antigen remains undetermined.

The data were produced by immunoSEQ multiplex PCR, yet TCRdb's version contains in-frame clones alone and is incomplete. The table lists 50,000 to 75,000 clones, approximately 85% of them singletons. Single viable CD3+CD4+CD8-CD45RO+ cells were sorted as the memory CD4+ T cells. Serostatus was set by detecting CMV pp150, pp28, p38, p52 IgG. CD4+ T cells were isolated by positive magnetic selection. The CDR3 covers 14 residues. Trimming took off 2 bases at V and 5 bases at J, with 13 bases between the two ends. Germline-derived CDR1 and CDR2 are KGHSH and LQKENI. This TCR was recovered from an adult in good health and CMV-seronegative. Sequenced input: memory CD4+ T cells from blood. The J gene is TRBJ2-7, the V gene TRBV18; no clear D gene. DNA for the CDR3: TGTGCCAGCTCACCAGAGGACGGGCGCCACGAGCAGTACTTC. The encoded protein is CASSPEDGRHEQYF.